This T cell receptor beta chain appears in the sequencing data of a study of OX40 agonist ivuxolimab in advanced cancers. Background on the study: Mean age 60 years, range roughly 23 to 79; around 80% male. Eligibility rules accepted prior anti-PD-1, anti-PD-L1 or anti-CTLA-4 therapy, and around 43% had some. Partial responses, seen in three patients, involved one hepatocellular carcinoma and two cutaneous melanomas.

V lost 6 bases and J 1 base, leaving 9 bases between the germline ends. Per the germline V gene, CDR1 is LNHDA and CDR2 is SQIVND (reference sequence). The length of the CDR3 is 13 residues. Some clones are missing from TCRdb's copy, which holds only in-frame ones; the method was immunoSEQ multiplex PCR. The data hold around 26,000 clones, with about four fifths observed a single time. The material sequenced was CD4+ or CD8+ T cells sorted from blood, taken in a trial of the OX40 agonist ivuxolimab. The chain joins TRBV19 to TRBJ1-1; perhaps TRBD1 as D (5 bases). This clonotype was sampled from an adult with an advanced solid tumor such as melanoma, head and neck, liver or kidney cancer. CDR3: CASRPTGNTEAFF. The CDR3 DNA sequence: TGTGCCAGTAGACCCACAGGGAACACTGAAGCTTTCTTT.